There are many counts of the clone carrying this T cell receptor beta chain. Template material for amplifying TCR beta CDR3 regions consisted of RNA transcripts. Researchers ran a first-round RT-PCR on the TCR CDR3 using the HTBI primer set. TCRdb re-called the multiplex PCR reads with MiXCR, one entry per CDR3 protein. The table has around 380,000 distinct CDR3 sequences, about 13% seen once. Any patient presenting with uncontrolled infection, other autoimmune disease, pregnancy or lactation was left out. PBMCs came from 10 ml fresh peripheral blood. The data were taken from a study of T cells in Graves' hyperthyroidism and ophthalmopathy. Study-level information: Peripheral blood was obtained at initial diagnosis, preceding any treatment.

V shed 3 bases and J shed 4 bases, with 9 bases lying between them. This CDR3 is built from 13 residues. Sequencing was carried out using blood. The V gene is TRBV12-3 or TRBV12-4, the J gene TRBJ2-5; weak D call: TRBD2 (6 bases). This TCR was sampled from a man in his thirties or forties with Graves' hyperthyroidism that later progressed to Graves' ophthalmopathy. CDR3 DNA sequence: TGTGCCAGCAGTTTTAGGGGAGGAGAGACCCAGTACTTC. It yields the protein CASSFRGGETQYF.